This T cell receptor beta chain was identified in a study of T cell repertoires in aging, cancer and after chemotherapy. At the level of the study: Donors were grouped into six age bands spanning 30 or younger through 70 or older. Study conclusions and caveats: The repertoire data cannot show anything about immunological memory following chemotherapy.

The CDR3 sequence is 17 residues long. Germline V gene lookup returns CDR1 ENHRY and CDR2 SYGVKD. V was clipped by 4 bases and J by 4 bases; unmatched bases: 15. TRB rearrangements spanning V, D and J were amplified using mixed TRB-A/B primers. TCRdb reprocessed the multiplex PCR reads via MiXCR and lists one record per CDR3 protein. The table has about 2,600 distinct CDR3 sequences, over 45% seen once; the top ten hold 7% to 8.5%. A note on this clonotype: Antigen specificity is unknown.

TCR beta rearrangements were amplified from peripheral blood genomic DNA. The chain is built from TRBV10-3 and TRBJ2-5, with 7 bases aligning to TRBD1. This TCR was recovered from a human donor with a blood cancer. The sample comprised blood. The CDR3: CAISVGQQLRGGETQYF. CDR3 coding DNA: TGTGCCATCAGTGTGGGACAGCAACTCCGTGGAGGAGAGACCCAGTACTTC.